This passage covers 20 T cell receptor beta chains from one sample sequenced in a study of identical twins. TCRdb processed the 5' RACE reads anew with MiXCR; each CDR3 protein has one entry. The table has approximately 620,000 distinct CDR3 sequences, 8.6% seen once; the top ten hold 0.85% to 1%. The same sample was also studied in work on yellow fever vaccine responses in identical twins.

Sequencing was performed on PBMCs. The receptors come from a woman aged 18-29 years in good health.

CDR3 nucleotide sequence: TGCAGTGCTAGAGATCGTTTCAGTCCGGTCACAGATACGCAGTATTTT. It translates to CSARDRFSPVTDTQYF. V is TRBV20-1 and J is TRBJ2-3, with D unresolved. The germline V gene has CDR1 DFQATT and CDR2 SNEGSKA (reference sequence). The CDR3 has 16 amino acids. With 0 bases removed from V and 2 bases from J, the gap between germline ends came to 15 bases.

This clonotype was observed a few times. The gene calls are TRBV4-3 and TRBJ2-7, with D perhaps TRBD1 or TRBD2 (5 bases each). Germline V gene data show CDR1 as LGHNA and CDR2 as YSLEER. The CDR3 totals 15 residues. The germline V and J ends were trimmed by 0 bases and 4 bases, with 13 bases remaining between them. CDR3 protein: CASSQDRDGAYEQYF. The CDR3 nucleotides read TGCGCCAGCAGCCAAGATCGGGACGGTGCTTACGAGCAGTACTTC.

The rearrangement uses TRBV20-1 and TRBJ2-5; 9 bases are a match to TRBD2. J gave up 1 base and V 5 bases, and 8 bases lay outside the gene matches. The germline CDR1 and CDR2 sequences are DFQATT and SNEGSKA (reference sequence). The CDR3 loop spans 15 amino acids. CDR3 sequence reads: CSAPGQRGAQETQYF. The CDR3 DNA is TGCAGTGCTCCCGGGCAGCGGGGGGCCCAAGAGACCCAGTACTTC.

This clonotype has only a few counts. The rearrangement links TRBV28 to TRBJ2-3; a weak D match, TRBD2 (6 bases). This CDR3 has 16 residues. Per germline, CDR1 MDHEN and CDR2 SYDVKM. Trimming cost V 7 bases and J 2 bases, with 19 bases left between them. CDR3 sequence: CASISGRGLFTDTQYF. CDR3 DNA: TGTGCCAGCATTAGTGGTAGGGGACTCTTCACAGATACGCAGTATTTT. The entire variable domain, with the rest obtained from reference TRBV28 and TRBJ2-3, is as follows: DVKVTQSSRYLVKRTGEKVFLECVQDMDHENMFWYRQDPGLGLRLIYFSYDVKMKEKGDIPEGYSVSREKKERFSLILESASTNQTSMYLCASISGRGLFTDTQYFGPGTRLTVL.

This clonotype has just a few counts. The chain is built from TRBV7-9 and TRBJ2-1, with 13 bases identical to TRBD2. Germline V gene data show CDR1 as SEHNR and CDR2 as FQNEAQ (reference sequence). This CDR3 has 16 amino acids. V shed 5 bases and J 4 bases; nucleotides not matched to a gene: 5. As DNA, the CDR3 is TGTGCCAGCAGCGGACGACTAGCGGGGGGATACAATGAGCAGTTCTTC. It encodes CASSGRLAGGYNEQFF.

This clonotype was seen a single time. V gene TRBV20-1 combines with J gene TRBJ2-5; 8 nucleotides line up with TRBD2. With V trimmed by 5 bases and J by 4 bases, 9 bases remained unmatched. The CDR3 has 14 amino acids. Germline CDR1 and CDR2: DFQATT and SNEGSKA (reference sequence). The CDR3: CSAYSGKVTETQYF. The DNA for the CDR3 is TGCAGTGCTTATAGCGGGAAGGTTACAGAGACCCAGTACTTC.

This clonotype has just a few counts. The chain is built from TRBV2 and TRBJ2-5; 9 bases align to TRBD2. The CDR3 extends over 17 amino acids. Germline CDR1 is SNHLY and CDR2 is FYNNEI. J gave up 5 bases and V 5 bases, and 15 bases lay outside the gene matches. The CDR3 DNA follows: TGTGCCAGCAGTCCGTCCGGCGGGGGGGCCTCTGGTGAGACCCAGTACTTC. Its translation is CASSPSGGGASGETQYF. Full variable domain (rest looked up from reference TRBV2 and TRBJ2-5): EPEVTQTPSHQVTQMGQEVILRCVPISNHLYFYWYRQILGQKVEFLVSFYNNEISEKSEIFDDQFSVERPDGSNFTLKIRSTKLEDSAMYFCASSPSGGGASGETQYFGPGTRLLVL.

This clonotype came up many times. The CDR3 protein is CASSYYEGEINEQFF. The CDR3 coding sequence is TGTGCCAGCAGTTACTACGAGGGAGAGATAAATGAGCAGTTCTTC. The V and J genes are TRBV6-5 and TRBJ2-1; tentative D call: TRBD2 (5 bases). This CDR3 has 15 residues. V was trimmed by 1 base and J by 7 bases, leaving 14 bases between them. Germline CDR1 is MNHEY and CDR2 is SVGAGI.

This clonotype was observed a few times. The V and J genes are TRBV3-1 and TRBJ1-2; 10 bases line up with TRBD1. The CDR3 sequence is 15 residues long. Trimming removed 2 bases from V and 6 bases from J; junction bases left unmatched: 6. CDR1 and CDR2 from the germline V gene are LGHDT and YNNKEL (reference sequence). CDR3 in amino acids: CASSQRGQGGHGYTF. In nucleotides, the CDR3 is TGTGCCAGCAGCCAAAGAGGACAGGGGGGACATGGCTACACCTTC. The full variable domain, its missing parts supplied by reference TRBV3-1 and TRBJ1-2, is DTAVSQTPKYLVTQMGNDKSIKCEQNLGHDTMYWYKQDSKKFLKIMFSYNNKELIINETVPNRFSPKSPDKAHLNLHINSLELGDSAVYFCASSQRGQGGHGYTFGSGTRLTVV.

This clonotype was seen only a few times. V and J are TRBV20-1 and TRBJ2-2; TRBD2 matches 7 bases. The V segment lost 2 bases and the J segment 3 bases; nucleotides outside the gene matches: 12. Germline V lookup: CDR1 DFQATT, CDR2 SNEGSKA (reference sequence). The CDR3 is made up of 17 amino acids. The CDR3 nucleotides are TGCAGTGCTAGAAGGTTGAGGGAGGGTTTGTACACCGGGGAGCTGTTTTTT. This translates into CSARRLREGLYTGELFF.

The V and J genes are TRBV15 and TRBJ2-1, with 8 bases fitting TRBD2. V lost 1 base to trimming and J lost 0 bases; unmatched junction nucleotides: 2. The germline V gene encodes CDR1 LNHNV and CDR2 YYDKDF (reference sequence). CDR3 length equals 16 residues. The CDR3 nucleotides are TGTGCCACCAGCAGAGGAAGCGGGAGCTCCTACAATGAGCAGTTCTTC. This encodes CATSRGSGSSYNEQFF.

This clonotype has at least ten counts. The chain employs TRBV12-3 or TRBV12-4 and TRBJ1-1; TRBD1 aligns across 7 bases. The CDR3 has 13 amino acids. Trimming took 5 bases from V and 5 from J; bases not matched to a gene: 5. CDR3 DNA sequence: TGTGCCAGCAGTAACAGGGGAGAGACTGAAGCTTTCTTT. As protein: CASSNRGETEAFF.

The chain combines TRBV5-1 with TRBJ2-7; 10 bases line up with TRBD2. V trimming: 0 bases; J trimming: 5 bases; junction bases outside the gene matches: 8. This CDR3 has 16 amino acids. Germline V gene data show CDR1 as SGHRS and CDR2 as YFSETQ. The CDR3 spells CASSLVSSGSPNEQYF. CDR3 nucleotide sequence: TGCGCCAGCAGCTTGGTGTCTAGCGGGAGTCCAAACGAGCAGTACTTC. Combining the CDR3 with reference TRBV5-1 and TRBJ2-7 gives the whole variable domain KAGVTQTPRYLIKTRGQQVTLSCSPISGHRSVSWYQQTPGQGLQFLFEYFSETQRNKGNFPGRFSGRQFSNSRSEMNVSTLELGDSALYLCASSLVSSGSPNEQYFGPGTRLTVT.

A few counts support this clonotype. The CDR3 bases are TGTGCCAGCAGCGTCCTCACCGGGGAGCTGTTTTTT. This translates into CASSVLTGELFF. The chain joins TRBV9 to TRBJ2-2; no reliable D call. The CDR3 totals 12 residues. With 2 bases removed from V and 4 bases from J, the gap between germline ends came to 3 bases. The germline CDR1 and CDR2 sequences are SGDLS and YYNGEE.

This clonotype has a count of ten or more. The chain joins TRBV5-1 to TRBJ2-7; TRBD1 aligns across 7 bases. Germline CDR1 SGHRS, CDR2 YFSETQ. Losses at the gene ends were 3 bases for V and 0 bases for J; bases not matched to a gene: 6. The CDR3 loop spans 15 amino acids. CDR3: CASSYGQVFSYEQYF. DNA for the CDR3: TGCGCCAGCAGCTATGGACAGGTTTTCTCCTACGAGCAGTACTTC.

This clonotype was detected only a few times. The gene calls are TRBV6-2 or TRBV6-3 and TRBJ2-7, with a weak D call TRBD2 (6 bases). The V gene lost 7 bases and the J gene lost 3 bases, with 13 bases spanning the gap. This CDR3 spans 13 amino acids. The germline V gene has CDR1 MNHEY and CDR2 SVGEGT. The CDR3 reads CASIGGGSYEQYF. CDR3 sequence (DNA): TGTGCCAGCATCGGTGGGGGGAGCTACGAGCAGTACTTC.

This clonotype was observed a few times. V usage is TRBV20-1 and J usage is TRBJ2-1; D unresolved. Germline V gene sequence: CDR1 DFQATT, CDR2 SNEGSKA (reference sequence). V was shortened by 3 bases and J by 4 bases, with 10 bases between the two germline ends. This CDR3 has 13 residues. The CDR3 loop reads CSASGAIYNEQFF. The CDR3 nucleotides read TGCAGTGCTAGCGGAGCTATTTACAATGAGCAGTTCTTC.

This clonotype was seen only a few times. This chain joins TRBV28 and TRBJ2-1; 11 nucleotides line up with TRBD2. The trim removed 3 bases at V and 4 bases at J, leaving 5 bases unmatched. CDR3 length equals 16 residues. Germline loops: CDR1 MDHEN, CDR2 SYDVKM. This CDR3 reads CASSFSGRGAYNEQFF. The CDR3 DNA is TGTGCCAGCAGTTTTAGCGGGAGGGGGGCGTACAATGAGCAGTTCTTC.

V usage is TRBV20-1 and J usage is TRBJ2-7; TRBD1 or TRBD2 may be the D gene (5 bases each). The germline V gene encodes CDR1 DFQATT and CDR2 SNEGSKA (reference sequence). Trimming shortened V by 5 bases and J by 0 bases, and 23 bases separated the two germline ends. The length of the CDR3 is 17 residues. The CDR3 protein is CSAVGVRHDDSSYEQYF. The DNA for the CDR3 is TGCAGTGCTGTGGGGGTTAGGCACGATGACAGCTCCTACGAGCAGTACTTC.

This clonotype was found a few times. The rearrangement joins TRBV5-1 to TRBJ2-7; D is perhaps TRBD1 or TRBD2 (5 bases each). CDR3 length: 13 residues. Germline CDR1 reads SGHRS; CDR2 reads YFSETQ. The ends were cut back, 6 bases at V and 6 bases at J, with 16 bases in the middle. The CDR3 spells CASTSGVGGEQYF. CDR3 nucleotides: TGCGCCAGCACCTCGGGTGTTGGGGGCGAGCAGTACTTC.